These T cell receptor beta chains were read from a single sample in a study of OX40 agonist ivuxolimab in advanced cancers. TCRdb's table, derived via immunoSEQ multiplex PCR, lists solely in-frame clones and lacks some. Of about 100,000 clones in the sample, 75% to 95% were seen once. The material sequenced was CD4+ or CD8+ T cells sorted from blood, taken in a trial of the OX40 agonist ivuxolimab. Every receptor here comes from an adult with an advanced solid tumor such as melanoma, head and neck, liver or kidney cancer. Each CDR3 is given with its conserved first and last residue. Each record gives: V gene, D gene, CDR3 length, J gene, clone size, CDR3 DNA, CDR3 protein. A D gene is named only where the DNA matches it firmly. Only part of the rows carry a size: once, few, many, or a class if the clone is expanded.

TRBV10-1	.	21	TRBJ2-1	.	TGCGCCAGCAGTGAGTCGACGTCGAGTAGGCCAGGGTCCAGATCCTACAATGAGCAGTTCTTC	CASSESTSSRPGSRSYNEQFF
TRBV28	.	13	TRBJ2-7	.	TGTGCCAGCAGAGCTTTGGTTAGTTACGAGCAGTACTTC	CASRALVSYEQYF
TRBV27	.	14	TRBJ1-1	.	TGTGCCAGCAGTTTGGCTTTGGGTCAGACTGAAGCTTTCTTT	CASSLALGQTEAFF
TRBV6-5	.	16	TRBJ2-1	.	TGTGCCAGCAGTTTTACAGGTGGCGGCTCCTACAATGAGCAGTTCTTC	CASSFTGGGSYNEQFF
TRBV13	.	16	TRBJ1-5	.	TGTGCCAGCAGCTCCTCGCGGGGCAGCTCCAATCAGCCCCAGCATTTT	CASSSSRGSSNQPQHF
TRBV30	.	14	TRBJ2-2	.	TGTGCCTGGAGCCCGGGAGCGAACACCGGGGAGCTGTTTTTT	CAWSPGANTGELFF
TRBV5-1	.	13	TRBJ1-1	.	TGCGCCAGCAGCGATCCAGGGAACACTGAAGCTTTCTTT	CASSDPGNTEAFF
TRBV11-2	TRBD1	15	TRBJ1-1	.	TGTGCCAGCAGCTCCTCACAGGGGGCGTACACTGAAGCTTTCTTT	CASSSSQGAYTEAFF
TRBV10-3	TRBD2	15	TRBJ2-2	.	TGTGCCATCAGTACCCCTAGCGGGAACACCGGGGAGCTGTTTTTT	CAISTPSGNTGELFF
TRBV13	.	13	TRBJ2-3	once	TGTGCCAGCAGCGTAAAGAGCACAGATACGCAGTATTTT	CASSVKSTDTQYF
TRBV19	.	14	TRBJ2-3	.	TGTGCCAGTAGTGGGGCTAGGGTAACAGATACGCAGTATTTT	CASSGARVTDTQYF
TRBV25-1	.	17	TRBJ1-1	.	TGTGCCAGCACCCCGAGGGTTGCGGGGAGCATGAACACTGAAGCTTTCTTT	CASTPRVAGSMNTEAFF
TRBV7-8	.	14	TRBJ2-5	few	TGTGCCAGCAGCCCCAAGCGGTCCCAAGAGACCCAGTACTTC	CASSPKRSQETQYF
TRBV7-9	.	14	TRBJ1-1	.	TGTGCCAGCAGCGGGAGAGGGGTGGGGACTGAAGCTTTCTTT	CASSGRGVGTEAFF
TRBV7-9	.	13	TRBJ2-2	few	TGTGCCAGCAGCTTTTCAGGGGTTGTGGAGCTGTTTTTT	CASSFSGVVELFF
TRBV7-9	.	16	TRBJ2-3	.	TGTGCCAGCAGCTACCGTCCGGGCCCTAGCACAGATACGCAGTATTTT	CASSYRPGPSTDTQYF
TRBV6-5	.	16	TRBJ2-3	.	TGTGCCAGCAGTTACTCGAAATGGAGGGCCGAGGATACGCAGTATTTT	CASSYSKWRAEDTQYF
TRBV14	.	14	TRBJ2-1	.	TGTGCCAGCAGCCAAGAGGCGAGGAAAAATGAGCAGTTCTTC	CASSQEARKNEQFF
TRBV7-8	TRBD1	13	TRBJ1-1	.	TGTGCCAGCAGCCGAGGTCAGGGGGCTGAAGCTTTCTTT	CASSRGQGAEAFF
TRBV4-3	.	14	TRBJ1-1	.	TGCGCCAGCAGTACACGGACCATGAACACTGAAGCTTTCTTT	CASSTRTMNTEAFF
TRBV6-6	TRBD2	15	TRBJ2-7	.	TGTGCCAGCAGTCCGAGGGGAGCGGGGGCCTACGAGCAGTACTTC	CASSPRGAGAYEQYF
TRBV14	.	15	TRBJ2-5	.	TGTGCCAGCAGCCAGGGACAACTCCACCAAGAGACCCAGTACTTC	CASSQGQLHQETQYF
TRBV5-6	TRBD1	13	TRBJ2-5	.	TGTGCCAGCTGTAGGGACAGCAAAGAGACCCAGTACTTC	CASCRDSKETQYF
TRBV29-1	.	12	TRBJ1-2	.	TGCAGCGTTTCTTCAGACCTTGGTGGCTACACCTTC	CSVSSDLGGYTF
TRBV7-2	.	16	TRBJ2-1	.	TGTGCCAGCAGCTCACAGACAGGACATTCCTACAATGAGCAGTTCTTC	CASSSQTGHSYNEQFF
TRBV5-1	TRBD1	15	TRBJ1-5	.	TGCGCCAGCAGCCCCGGACAGGGGGGTAATCAGCCCCAGCATTTT	CASSPGQGGNQPQHF
TRBV5-6	.	11	TRBJ2-3	.	TGTGCCAGCAGCTTCACAGATACGCAGTATTTT	CASSFTDTQYF
TRBV30	.	13	TRBJ1-1	.	TGTGCCTGGTCCCAACAGGACGGGGAAGGAGCTTTCTTT	CAWSQQDGEGAFF
TRBV28	.	13	TRBJ2-7	.	TGTGCCAGCAGTTTATTAACGTACAGGGAGAAGTACTTC	CASSLLTYREKYF
TRBV5-1	.	13	TRBJ1-5	.	TGCGCCAGCAGCTTGACAGCTTCGCAGCCCCAGCATTTT	CASSLTASQPQHF
TRBV7-9	.	14	TRBJ1-5	.	TGTGCCAGCAGCCCTCGACAGACCAATCAGCCCCAGCATTTT	CASSPRQTNQPQHF
TRBV10-3	TRBD1	18	TRBJ2-6	.	TGTGCCATCAGCCCCGGGACAGGGGGCCTAACTGGGGCCAACGTCCTGACTTTC	CAISPGTGGLTGANVLTF
TRBV6-5	.	15	TRBJ2-7	.	TGTGCCAGCAGTTACTCGGGGAAACCCCCCTACGAGCAGTACTTC	CASSYSGKPPYEQYF
TRBV5-6	.	16	TRBJ1-3	.	TGTGCCAGCAGCCTCTCATGGCGAACAGAGGGAAACACCATATATTTT	CASSLSWRTEGNTIYF
TRBV11-2	.	15	TRBJ2-6	.	TGTGCCAGCCGCAAGGCGGGTGTTGGGGCCAACGTCCTGACTTTC	CASRKAGVGANVLTF
TRBV27	.	15	TRBJ1-5	.	TGTGCCAGCAGTTTGGACCCCGTACAGGGCCAGCCCCAGCATTTT	CASSLDPVQGQPQHF
TRBV6-5	.	15	TRBJ1-4	.	TGTGCCAGCAGTTACGGTTCCCTCGGAAATGAAAAACTGTTTTTT	CASSYGSLGNEKLFF
TRBV18	.	13	TRBJ1-5	.	TGTGCCAGCTCAGGGACCCGCAATCAGCCCCAGCATTTT	CASSGTRNQPQHF
TRBV5-1	.	15	TRBJ1-4	once	TGCGCCAGCAGCTTGGAACCAGGTTTGGTGGAAAAACTGTTTTTT	CASSLEPGLVEKLFF
TRBV7-2	TRBD1	16	TRBJ1-5	.	TGTGCCAGCAGCTTACAGGGGGCAGATAGCAATCAGCCCCAGCATTTT	CASSLQGADSNQPQHF